This T cell receptor (beta chain) was observed in a study of technical replicates of blood from a few donors. Assay: immunoSEQ multiplex PCR; the TCRdb copy retains only in-frame clones and omits some. The table lists 74,000 or so clones, 96% of them singletons. Trimming removed 5 bases from V and 1 base from J; junction bases left unmatched: 5. The CDR3 is 15 amino acids. CDR1 and CDR2 from the germline V gene are SEHNR and FQNEAQ (reference sequence). This TCR derives from a human donor in good health. Sequencing was carried out using T cells isolated from PBMCs. V is TRBV7-9 and J is TRBJ2-1, with 7 bases that match TRBD1. The CDR3 loop is CASSHTGESYNEQFF. CDR3 coding DNA: TGTGCCAGCAGCCACACAGGGGAATCCTACAATGAGCAGTTCTTC.